A selection of T cell receptor beta chains follows, all from one sample in a study of blood T cell repertoires in COVID-19. The table came from immunoSEQ multiplex PCR; TCRdb's copy has only in-frame clones and leaves some out. The repertoire has about 270,000 clones, roughly nine tenths of them found once; the top ten carry about an eighth. The sequenced material came from peripheral blood. These receptors were obtained from a woman younger than 45 with COVID-19, enrolled during active disease. Each CDR3 is given with its conserved first and last residue. A D gene is named only where the DNA matches it firmly. Size is omitted from some rows. Given values are once, few, many or a class for expanded clones.

v_call	j_call	clone_size	d_call	cdr3_nt	cdr3_aa
TRBV5-4	TRBJ1-1	-	-	TGTGCCAGCAGAGGGCAGGGCTCCGGTGGTTTCACTGAAGCTTTCTTT	CASRGQGSGGFTEAFF
TRBV11-2	TRBJ1-4	-	TRBD1	TGTGCCAGCAGCTGGACAGGGGGAAATGAAAAACTGTTTTTT	CASSWTGGNEKLFF
TRBV3-1/TRBV3-2	TRBJ1-5	-	-	TGTGCCAGCAGCCACGGCGCAGCGTATCAGCCCCAGCATTTT	CASSHGAAYQPQHF
TRBV6-6	TRBJ2-1	-	-	TGTGCCAGCAGCTTGGACTTCAGCGGAAATGAGCAGTTCTTC	CASSLDFSGNEQFF
TRBV21-1	TRBJ1-2	-	-	TGTGCCAGCAGCAAAGAATCCCCTTCGGATGGCTACACCTTC	CASSKESPSDGYTF
TRBV2	TRBJ1-6	once	TRBD1	TGTGCCAGCAGTGAAAAAGGGACAGGGGATTCACCCCTCCACTTT	CASSEKGTGDSPLHF
TRBV5-4	TRBJ2-7	-	TRBD1	TGTGCCAGCAGCCCCGGGACAGGGACGTACGAGCAGTACTTC	CASSPGTGTYEQYF
TRBV2	TRBJ1-6	-	-	TGTGCCAGCAGGCAAGCGGACAGCTATAATTCACCCCTCCACTTT	CASRQADSYNSPLHF
TRBV19	TRBJ1-2	-	-	TGTGCCAGTAGGCCAGGGGCCTCGGGGGGTTATGGCTACACCTTC	CASRPGASGGYGYTF
TRBV7-9	TRBJ2-1	few	-	TGTGCCAGCAGCTACCGAGGCTCCTACAATGAGCAGTTCTTC	CASSYRGSYNEQFF
TRBV20-1	TRBJ1-1	-	-	TGCAGTGCTAGTAGGCAGGAGAACACTGAAGCTTTCTTT	CSASRQENTEAFF
TRBV27	TRBJ1-6	few	-	TGTGCCAGCAGTTCCACAGGTTCACCCCTCCACTTT	CASSSTGSPLHF
TRBV3-1/TRBV3-2	TRBJ2-3	-	TRBD2	TGTGCCAGCAGCCAAGGCGTACTAGCGGGGCCGACAGATACGCAGTATTTT	CASSQGVLAGPTDTQYF
TRBV5-5	TRBJ2-7	-	-	TGTGCCAGCAGCTTGGGCAGATCGTTCTACGAGCAGTACTTC	CASSLGRSFYEQYF
TRBV11-2	TRBJ1-6	-	-	TGTGCCAGCAGCTCAATTCAGGGGCCGAATAATTCACCCCTCCACTTT	CASSSIQGPNNSPLHF
TRBV2	TRBJ1-5	-	TRBD1	TGTGCCAGCAGGAAGGACAGGGGGATGGTGCAGCCCCAGCATTTT	CASRKDRGMVQPQHF
TRBV7-2	TRBJ1-4	-	-	TGTGCCAGCAGCTTTAGGGGCCGCAATGAAAAACTGTTTTTT	CASSFRGRNEKLFF
TRBV27	TRBJ1-3	-	-	TGTGCCAGCAGTCCCGACAGGTACTCTGGAAACACCATATATTTT	CASSPDRYSGNTIYF
TRBV18	TRBJ2-7	-	TRBD1	TGTGCCAGCTCCCGAAGGGGGCCCGCCTACGAGCAGTACTTC	CASSRRGPAYEQYF
TRBV27	TRBJ1-5	-	-	TGTGCCAGCAGTGCAGAGGGGGCCCAGCATTTT	CASSAEGAQHF
TRBV1	TRBJ2-2	-	-	TGCACCAGCAGCCTGGGACTTCACCGGGGAGCTGTTTTT	CTSSLGLHRGAVF
TRBV7-9	TRBJ2-7	-	TRBD1	TGTGCCGAACGGGACAGGGTCTTC	CAERDRVF
TRBV6-5	TRBJ1-5	-	TRBD1	TGTGCCAGCAGAGCAGGGGGTCTGGGCAATCAGCCCCAGCATTTT	CASRAGGLGNQPQHF
TRBV28	TRBJ2-7	-	TRBD1	TGTGCCAGCAGTTCTCCAACGACAGGGAGTTTCTACGAGCAGTACTTC	CASSSPTTGSFYEQYF
TRBV4-2	TRBJ1-5	-	-	TGTGCCAGCAGCCAAGGGACATCTGTCAGCAATCAGCCCCAGCATTTT	CASSQGTSVSNQPQHF
TRBV3-1/TRBV3-2	TRBJ1-6	-	-	TGTGCCAGCAGCCAAGTTGGCCAGGCGTTTTTCTCACCCCTCCACTTT	CASSQVGQAFFSPLHF
TRBV29-1	TRBJ1-2	-	-	TGCAGCGTTCTGGGGCAGGTGGGCGGCTACACCTTC	CSVLGQVGGYTF
TRBV15	TRBJ2-7	-	-	TGTGCCACCAGCATCTTGACACCTTCCCCCTACGAGCAGTACTTC	CATSILTPSPYEQYF
TRBV7-8	TRBJ2-2	-	-	TGTGCCAGCAGCTTAGGGCCATTATTGACCGGGGAGCTGTTTTTT	CASSLGPLLTGELFF
TRBV18	TRBJ1-2	-	TRBD1	TGTGCCAGCTCACCGGGACAGGGAGAGGCTAACTATGGCTACACCTTC	CASSPGQGEANYGYTF
TRBV6-5	TRBJ1-6	-	-	TGTGCCAGCAAGGAAAGGGGGGGCGTCTCACCCCTCCACTTT	CASKERGGVSPLHF
TRBV12-5	TRBJ2-3	-	TRBD2	TGTGCTAGTGGTTTGGTCCTCGGGGGGACAGATACGCAGTATTTT	CASGLVLGGTDTQYF